The sequence of this T cell receptor beta chain was determined in a study of cytomegalovirus exposure and HLA in healthy donors. Study overall: HLA-typed donors were the source of approximately 80 million unique TCRs, which an early data release held.

Points on this clone: The antigen remains undetermined.

The study's findings and limits: A later look showed TCR association rates differing by HLA locus, highest for DRB1 and lowest for HLA-C.

There are 18 residues in the CDR3. Per germline, CDR1 SGHAT and CDR2 FQNNGV. Trimming pared 3 bases from V and 2 bases from J, leaving 23 bases between. PCR used 60 Vbeta primers and 13 Jbeta primers. Only in-frame clones appear in the TCRdb table, and some are missing; sequencing was by immunoSEQ multiplex PCR. Among tens of thousands of clones listed, about 70% were seen once. This clonotype was sampled from a man aged 18-30 years in good health and CMV-seronegative. The sample consisted of PBMCs. This sequence joins TRBV11-2 and TRBJ2-7, with D uncertain. CDR3 protein: CASSLGSLWRPKTYEQYF. Written as DNA, the CDR3 is TGTGCCAGCAGCTTGGGTAGCCTGTGGCGGCCGAAAACCTACGAGCAGTACTTC.